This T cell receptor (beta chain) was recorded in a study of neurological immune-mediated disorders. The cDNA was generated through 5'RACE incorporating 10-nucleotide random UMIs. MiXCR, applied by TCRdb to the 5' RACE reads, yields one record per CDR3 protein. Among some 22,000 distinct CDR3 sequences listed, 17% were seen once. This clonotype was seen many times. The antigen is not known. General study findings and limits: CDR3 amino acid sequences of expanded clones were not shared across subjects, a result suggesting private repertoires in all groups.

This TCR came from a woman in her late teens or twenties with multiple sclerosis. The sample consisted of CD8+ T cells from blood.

This CDR3 is CASSQGTGAHEQFF. DNA for the CDR3: TGCGCCAGCAGCCAAGGAACAGGGGCCCATGAGCAGTTCTTC. J is TRBJ2-1 and V is TRBV4-1; 7 bases are a match to TRBD1. This CDR3 is 14 amino acids long. Germline lookup yields CDR1 MGHRA and CDR2 YSYEKL. The V gene end was trimmed by 1 base and the J gene end by 8 bases; junction bases not matched to a gene: 5.